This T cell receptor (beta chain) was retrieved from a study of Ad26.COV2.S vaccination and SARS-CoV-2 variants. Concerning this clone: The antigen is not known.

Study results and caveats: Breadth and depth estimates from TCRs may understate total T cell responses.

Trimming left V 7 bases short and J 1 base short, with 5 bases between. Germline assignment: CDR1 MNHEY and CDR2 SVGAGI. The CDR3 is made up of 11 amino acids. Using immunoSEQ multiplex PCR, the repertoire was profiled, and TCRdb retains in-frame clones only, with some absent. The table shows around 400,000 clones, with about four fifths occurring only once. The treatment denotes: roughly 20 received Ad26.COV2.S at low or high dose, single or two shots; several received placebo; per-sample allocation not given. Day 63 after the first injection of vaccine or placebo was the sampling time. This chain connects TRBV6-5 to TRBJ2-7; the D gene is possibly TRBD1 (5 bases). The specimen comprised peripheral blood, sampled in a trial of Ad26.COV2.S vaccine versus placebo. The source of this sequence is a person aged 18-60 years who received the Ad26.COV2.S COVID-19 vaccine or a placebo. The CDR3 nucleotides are TGTGCCAGCACAGGGTCCTACGAGCAGTACTTC. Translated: CASTGSYEQYF.